This record covers a single TCR beta chain. No antigen is known for it. The input lacks base qualities; no much larger clone sits a single base away. V and J lose 1 base and 7 bases, and a span of 8 bases separates them. The cysteine opens and the phenylalanine closes a CDR3 of 13 amino acids. CDR3 DNA only is kept here, 39 bases in frame from base 1. Taken from the germline V gene, the CDR1 and CDR2 loops are ENHRY and SYGVKD. The library was built by means of the immunoSEQ multiplex PCR assay. TCRdb holds this immuneACCESS table with in-frame rearrangements only. Some clones are missing; in checked studies, unresolved V genes explain under half, and the rest has no known cause. The sample yields 110,000 or so clones; approximately 94% were counted once. Of the sample, approximately 5.8% falls within the top ten clones. These data come from a study of T cell changes during pregnancy in multiple sclerosis (dated by TCRdb to about 2019). About the investigation overall: The study examined how the T cell repertoire changed over the course of pregnancy in women with multiple sclerosis.

The sequence derives from a female donor with multiple sclerosis, enrolled in a pregnancy study. The specimen comprised peripheral blood, sampled before pregnancy. The chain couples TRBV10-3 to TRBJ2-1; the D gene lacks a confident call. The nucleotide sequence reads as follows: TGTGCCATCAGTGAGTTTCCCGGGAATGAGCAGTTCTTC. Its translation reads: CAISEFPGNEQFF.